This TCR beta chain was captured in a study of shared clonotypes between healthy human individuals. The wider study: Per donor, three plates held CD4 naive cells, three held CD4 memory, two held CD8 naive and one held CD8 memory. Study-wide points: All-four-donor shared clonotypes had higher generation probabilities than non-shared clonotypes did. With few donors, the genetic and exposure-history diversity represented was limited. Sampling included only blood; tissue repertoires likely differ.

The CDR3 runs 12 residues. V shed 2 bases and J shed 8 bases, with 7 bases lying between them. Germline lookup yields CDR1 ENHRY and CDR2 SYGVKD. On this clone itself: Its antigen is unidentified.

Measured with immunoSEQ multiplex PCR; TCRdb has only the in-frame clones, and not every one. The data contain roughly 2.1 million clones, approximately 94% of them seen just once; the ten biggest clones take up under 2%. CD45RO-negative cells were positively selected for CCR7, leaving out terminally differentiated effector memory CD45RA+ cells. This chain connects TRBV10-3 to TRBJ2-1; D ambiguous. This TCR was recovered from a man between 18 and 29 years old in good health. Some clones in this sample may be carry-over from other donors' samples. Specimen: naive CD8+ T cells from PBMCs. CDR3 amino acids: CAISEPSHEQFF. CDR3 DNA sequence: TGTGCCATCAGTGAGCCTTCCCATGAGCAGTTCTTC.